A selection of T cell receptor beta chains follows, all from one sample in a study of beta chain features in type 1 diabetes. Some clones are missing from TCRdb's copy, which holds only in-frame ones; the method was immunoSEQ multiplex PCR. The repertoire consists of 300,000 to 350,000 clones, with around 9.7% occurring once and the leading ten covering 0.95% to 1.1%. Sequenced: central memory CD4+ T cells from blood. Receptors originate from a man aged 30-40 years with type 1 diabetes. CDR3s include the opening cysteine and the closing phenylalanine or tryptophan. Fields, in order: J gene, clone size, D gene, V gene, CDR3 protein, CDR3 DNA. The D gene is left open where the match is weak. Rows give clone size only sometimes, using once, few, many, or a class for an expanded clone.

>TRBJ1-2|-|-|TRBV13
CASSLTQNYGYTF
TGTGCCAGCAGCTTAACACAGAACTATGGCTACACCTTC
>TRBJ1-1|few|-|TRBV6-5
CASSYHENTEAFF
TGTGCCAGCAGTTACCATGAGAACACTGAAGCTTTCTTT
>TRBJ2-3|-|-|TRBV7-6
CASSADVSTDTQYF
TGTGCCAGCAGCGCGGACGTTAGCACAGATACGCAGTATTTT
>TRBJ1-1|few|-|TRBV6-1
CASSERRQSIGTEAFF
TGTGCCAGCAGTGAAAGGAGACAGTCGATAGGCACTGAAGCTTTCTTT
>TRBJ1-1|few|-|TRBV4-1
CASSRDTEAFF
TGCGCCAGCAGTCGAGATACTGAAGCTTTCTTT
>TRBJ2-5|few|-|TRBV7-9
CASSLGFQRTGETQYF
TGTGCCAGCAGCTTAGGTTTCCAGCGCACGGGGGAGACCCAGTACTTC
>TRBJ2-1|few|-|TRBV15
CATSRDSGPGTYNEQFF
TGTGCCACCAGCAGAGATAGTGGGCCAGGAACCTACAATGAGCAGTTCTTC
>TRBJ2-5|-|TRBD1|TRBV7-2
CASTRDRGETQYF
TGTGCCAGCACCCGGGACAGGGGAGAGACCCAGTACTTC
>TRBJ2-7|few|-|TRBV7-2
CASSLLGMGEQYF
TGTGCCAGCAGCTTACTCGGGATGGGGGAGCAGTACTTC
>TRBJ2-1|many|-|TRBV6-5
CASSLTNEQFF
TGTGCCAGCAGCCTTACTAATGAGCAGTTCTTC
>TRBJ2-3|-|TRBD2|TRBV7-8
CASSLGNKGTSGAIRTDTQYF
TGTGCCAGCAGCTTAGGCAACAAAGGGACTAGCGGGGCTATACGCACAGATACGCAGTATTTT
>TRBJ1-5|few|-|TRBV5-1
CASSLEPNQPQHF
TGCGCCAGCAGCTTGGAACCCAATCAGCCCCAGCATTTT
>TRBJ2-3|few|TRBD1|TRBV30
CAWRGDRSPPDTQYF
TGTGCCTGGAGGGGGGACAGATCGCCCCCAGATACGCAGTATTTT
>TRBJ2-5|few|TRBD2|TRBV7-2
CASSLEISGVEETQYF
TGTGCCAGCAGCTTAGAAATTAGCGGGGTTGAAGAGACCCAGTACTTC
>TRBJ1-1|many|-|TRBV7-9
CASSSQGENTEAFF
TGTGCCAGCAGTTCACAGGGTGAGAACACTGAAGCTTTCTTT
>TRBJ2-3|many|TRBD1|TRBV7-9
CASSLAQGGLQYF
TGTGCCAGCAGCTTAGCGCAAGGGGGCTTGCAGTATTTT
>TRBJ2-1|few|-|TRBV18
CASSPEESYNEQFF
TGTGCCAGCTCACCTGAGGAGTCCTACAATGAGCAGTTCTTC
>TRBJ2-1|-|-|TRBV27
CASSHRTGLDEQFF
TGTGCCAGCAGTCACCGGACCGGGTTGGATGAGCAGTTCTTC
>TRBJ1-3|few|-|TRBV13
CASSLGPDSGNTIYF
TGTGCCAGCAGCTTAGGCCCGGATTCTGGAAACACCATATATTTT
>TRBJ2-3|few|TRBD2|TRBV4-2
CASSQETNGASGDTQYF
TGTGCCAGCAGCCAGGAAACCAATGGGGCTAGCGGAGATACGCAGTATTTT
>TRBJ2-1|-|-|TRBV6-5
CASSPSTGNYNEQFF
TGTGCCAGCAGTCCAAGTACAGGTAACTACAATGAGCAGTTCTTC
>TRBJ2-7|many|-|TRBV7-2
CASSPGTQSYEQYF
TGTGCCAGCAGCCCCGGGACTCAATCCTACGAGCAGTACTTC
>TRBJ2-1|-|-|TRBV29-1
CSVEDPLGNEQFF
TGCAGCGTTGAAGACCCCTTAGGTAATGAGCAGTTCTTC
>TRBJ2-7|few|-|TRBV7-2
CASSLGQTYYEQYF
TGTGCCAGCAGCTTAGGCCAGACCTACTACGAGCAGTACTTC
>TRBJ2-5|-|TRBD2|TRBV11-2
CASSPGLAGGTQETQYF
TGTGCCAGCAGCCCGGGACTAGCGGGGGGCACACAAGAGACCCAGTACTTC
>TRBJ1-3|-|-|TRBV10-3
CAISESRDSGNTIYF
TGTGCCATCAGTGAGTCGCGGGACTCTGGAAACACCATATATTTT
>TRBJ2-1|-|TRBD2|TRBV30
CAWRVPSGSVYNEQFF
TGTGCCTGGAGGGTTCCTAGCGGGAGCGTCTACAATGAGCAGTTCTTC
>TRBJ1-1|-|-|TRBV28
CASSLPGLIDTEAFF
TGTGCCAGCAGTTTGCCTGGGTTGATTGACACTGAAGCTTTCTTT
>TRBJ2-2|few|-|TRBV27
CASSLLSDANTGELFF
TGTGCCAGCAGTTTATTGTCAGACGCGAACACCGGGGAGCTGTTTTTT
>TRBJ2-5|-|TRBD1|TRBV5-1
CASSLDPQGVLETQYF
TGCGCCAGCAGCTTGGACCCGCAGGGGGTCTTAGAGACCCAGTACTTC
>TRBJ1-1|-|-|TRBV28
CASSSPGQQPEAFF
TGTGCCAGCAGTTCACCGGGACAACAACCTGAAGCTTTCTTT
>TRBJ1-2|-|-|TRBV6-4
CASSDSSRQATCGYGYTF
TGTGCCAGCAGTGACTCGAGTAGGCAGGCGACGTGTGGCTATGGCTACACCTTC
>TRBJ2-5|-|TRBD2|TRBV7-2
CASSLEGLAGGIRETQYF
TGTGCCAGCAGCTTAGAAGGACTAGCGGGGGGAATTAGGGAGACCCAGTACTTC
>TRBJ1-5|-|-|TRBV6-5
CASSYGEGMQPQHF
TGTGCCAGCAGTTACGGGGAGGGTATGCAGCCCCAGCATTTT
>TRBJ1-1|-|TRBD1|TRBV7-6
CASSFTGGPRFAEAFF
TGTGCCAGCAGCTTTACAGGGGGACCAAGATTCGCTGAAGCTTTCTTT
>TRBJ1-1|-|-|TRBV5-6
CASSLVAGSIRMNTEAFF
TGTGCCAGCAGCTTGGTAGCAGGGTCAATTCGGATGAACACTGAAGCTTTCTTT
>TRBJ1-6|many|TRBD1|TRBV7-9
CASSSSGGHSPLHF
TGTGCCAGCAGCTCGTCAGGGGGCCATTCACCCCTCCACTTT
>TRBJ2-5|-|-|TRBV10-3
CAISESGGKETQYF
TGTGCCATCAGTGAGTCGGGTGGCAAAGAGACCCAGTACTTC
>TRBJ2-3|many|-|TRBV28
CASRLGPSQVDTQYF
TGTGCCAGCAGGCTGGGACCCTCCCAGGTAGATACGCAGTATTTT
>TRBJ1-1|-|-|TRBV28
CASSLAWGTEAFF
TGTGCCAGCAGTTTAGCGTGGGGCACGGAAGCTTTCTTT
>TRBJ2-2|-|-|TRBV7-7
CASSLDTLTGELFF
TGTGCCAGCAGCTTAGACACGCTCACCGGGGAGCTGTTTTTT
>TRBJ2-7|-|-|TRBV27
CASSFNGPYEQYF
TGTGCCAGCAGTTTCAACGGACCCTACGAGCAGTACTTC
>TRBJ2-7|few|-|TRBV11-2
CASSLFLLGSEQYF
TGTGCCAGCAGCTTATTCTTACTGGGGAGCGAGCAGTACTTC
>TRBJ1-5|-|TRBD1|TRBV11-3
CASSLGCRGHNQPQHF
TGTGCCAGCAGCTTAGGGTGTAGGGGGCACAACCAGCCCCAGCATTTT
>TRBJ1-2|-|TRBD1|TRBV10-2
CASSGRTGAGYTF
TGCGCCAGCAGCGGCCGGACAGGGGCTGGCTACACCTTC
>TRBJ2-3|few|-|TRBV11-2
CASSPFGTDTQYF
TGTGCCAGCAGCCCATTCGGAACAGATACGCAGTATTTT
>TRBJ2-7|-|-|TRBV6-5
CASSYNRDYEQYF
TGTGCCAGCAGTTACAACAGGGACTACGAGCAGTACTTC
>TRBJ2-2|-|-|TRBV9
CASSVGTVTGELFF
TGTGCCAGCAGCGTAGGGACAGTAACCGGGGAGCTGTTTTTT
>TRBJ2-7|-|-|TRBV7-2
CASSSHSGTYPYEQYF
TGTGCCAGCAGCTCACACTCCGGGACATACCCCTACGAGCAGTACTTC
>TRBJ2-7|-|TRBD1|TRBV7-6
CASSLTGAWREQYF
TGTGCCAGCAGCCTGACAGGGGCCTGGCGCGAGCAGTACTTC
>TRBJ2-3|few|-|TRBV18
CASSPPTQRADTQYF
TGTGCCAGCTCACCACCGACCCAGAGGGCCGATACGCAGTATTTT
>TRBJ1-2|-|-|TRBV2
CASSERGSYTF
TGTGCCAGCAGTGAGAGGGGTAGCTACACCTTC
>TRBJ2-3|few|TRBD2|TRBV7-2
CASSLTKTRDYTDTQYF
TGTGCCAGCAGCTTGACCAAGACTAGGGACTACACAGATACGCAGTATTTT
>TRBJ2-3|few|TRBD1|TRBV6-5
CATTTGGTDTQYF
TGTGCCACCACAACAGGGGGCACAGATACGCAGTATTTT